This TCR beta chain was identified during a study of T cell responses to AZD1222 COVID-19 vaccine (dated by TCRdb to the early 2020s). About the investigation overall: AZD1222 recipients with second doses at about 4 weeks or about 12 weeks were pooled, because spike-specific TCR depth and breadth did not differ between schedules. TCR sequencing covered some 240 trial participants: nearly 210 given two doses of AZD1222 and some 25 given two doses of MenACWY control vaccine. Trial participants were enrolled by age into subgroups of 18-55, 56-69 and 70-plus years, and approximately 150, 30 and 60 TCR-sequenced participants, respectively, were included in these subgroups.

On the study overall, not on this receptor specifically: Reportedly, close to half of the unique spike-specific TCRs recognized epitopes lying outside the regions that are mutated in the B.1.351 and B.1.1.7 variants. Conclusions about previously exposed vaccinees are limited, since just five or six AZD1222 recipients were seropositive for SARS-CoV-2 at baseline. Because no samples from the day 14 peak response were available, repertoires could be characterized only after the peak T cell response. A significant rise in spike-specific TCR breadth and depth was observed after two AZD1222 doses relative to day 0 and relative to MenACWY recipients. In the small 56-69-year group, the increase in depth fell short of significance, most likely because of low power. Participants were mostly white British, with more females than males. The authors suggested clonal diversity may have been underestimated. The vaccine-associated CD4 TCRs covered the entire spike protein, and the dominant responses fell in regions 160-218 and 743-854.

Taken with the paper, the label for time point translates to: baseline before first vaccination. Samples from vaccinated people were obtained from the UK trials COV001 and COV002, which included a single-blind randomized controlled phase 2/3 trial of AZD1222 (ChAdOx1 nCoV-19) in healthy adults. For TCRbeta chain sequencing, PBMC samples were collected from trial participants at day 0 and at day 28 after the second dose. Cut back by 0 bases and 7 bases, the V and J ends lie 19 bases apart. Inclusive of the bounding cysteine and phenylalanine, the CDR3 is 16 residues long. Only the CDR3 DNA is retained, 48 bases long and in frame from the first base. From the germline V gene, CDR1 is SGHRS and CDR2 is YFSETQ. The CDR3 regions of human TCRbeta chains were analyzed by immunosequencing. Under the source paper's analysis protocol: Repertoire TCRs were checked for matches against a reference library of SARS-CoV-2-specific TCRs that had been generated using the MIRA antigen-specificity platform. Breadth meant the fraction of unique TCRs that were SARS-CoV-2-associated, whereas depth meant the fraction of total T cells that were SARS-CoV-2-associated. Using the MIRA data, each spike-specific TCR was mapped to the spike region that the TCR reacts to and placed in a CD4 or CD8 class. Log10-transformed breadth and depth values were compared by one-way ANOVA with Sidak's multiple comparisons tests. Held by TCRdb, this immuneACCESS table contains in-frame sequences only and omits some clones. Under half of the omission traces to an unresolved V gene where checked; the cause of the rest is unknown. V, J and clone size were drawn from that table, and D and trimming were deduced from the DNA. The sample table records around 150,000 clones; 85% to 95% of these occur just once. The ten largest clones capture approximately 0.6% of the sample.

In regard to this clone: Its binding antigen is unknown. Per-base quality was not reported, and no clone a single base away is much larger than it.

The source was peripheral blood, collected on day 0 of AZD1222 vaccination. The chain is assembled from TRBV5-1 and TRBJ1-2; TRBD1 could be the D gene, as 5 bases match. This TCR was sampled from an adult in good health. The CDR3 protein: CASSLAKGVKDSGYTF. Here is the DNA: TGCGCCAGCAGCTTGGCAAAAGGGGTAAAAGACTCTGGCTACACCTTC.